Below, 25 T cell receptor beta chains from the same sample are listed, as sequenced in a study of T cells in Graves' hyperthyroidism and ophthalmopathy. RNA transcripts yielded amplified TCR beta CDR3 regions. A first-round RT-PCR of the TCR CDR3 used the HTBI primer set. TCRdb recomputed calls from the multiplex PCR reads with MiXCR, one row per CDR3 protein. The sample carries 460,000 or so distinct CDR3 sequences, around 14% recorded once. The sample consisted of blood. The source is a woman aged 18-30 years with Graves' hyperthyroidism.

This clonotype came up many times. The V call is TRBV5-8, the J call TRBJ1-1; the D gene is possibly TRBD1 (6 bases). The V end was cut by 4 bases, the J end by 7 bases, with 20 bases between. Germline lookup yields CDR1 SGHTS and CDR2 YDEGEE. The CDR3 has 15 amino acids. In nucleotides, the CDR3 is TGTGCCAGCAGCCCGGGACACGGAAATTACCGTGAAGCTTTCTTT. Its protein is CASSPGHGNYREAFF.

On this clonotype: This may be a read error, as it is one base from a much larger clone. This sequence joins TRBV12-3 or TRBV12-4 and TRBJ1-5; D is unresolved. Between the trimmed V and J ends, which lost 5 bases and 0 bases, there was a span of 23 bases. The CDR3 length is 19 residues. The CDR3 region is CASSKKVFTAYHSNQPQHF. For the CDR3, the DNA is TGTGCCAGCAGTAAAAAGGTCTTTACGGCCTACCATAGCAATCAGCCCCAGCATTTT.

There are a few counts of this clonotype. This chain's CDR3 is CSAKPSGSILTGELFF. CDR3 DNA sequence: TGCAGTGCCAAGCCTAGCGGGAGTATTCTAACCGGGGAGCTGTTTTTT. The chain links TRBV20-1 to TRBJ2-2, with TRBD2 identical over 10 bases. Trimming at V came to 6 bases and at J to 5 bases, leaving 12 bases not matched to a gene. The germline gives CDR1 DFQATT, CDR2 SNEGSKA (reference sequence). CDR3 length: 16 amino acids.

There are many counts of this clonotype. The rearrangement uses TRBV7-9 and TRBJ1-4; possible D gene TRBD1, 6 bases. The CDR3 is made up of 15 amino acids. Trimming took 4 bases from V and 8 from J, leaving 17 bases between them. CDR1 SEHNR and CDR2 FQNEAQ come from the germline V gene (reference sequence). CDR3 sequence reads: CASSYLIGGREKLFF. CDR3 DNA: TGTGCCAGCAGCTACCTTATAGGGGGACGAGAAAAACTGTTTTTT.

In this sample, this clonotype turned up a few times. The gene calls are TRBV6-5 and TRBJ2-7; D is undetermined. V lost 2 bases to trimming and J lost 3 bases, with 11 bases between them. Germline V gene sequence: CDR1 MNHEY, CDR2 SVGAGI. The CDR3 is made up of 14 amino acids. The CDR3, as DNA: TGTGCCAGCAGTTACAGGAACGCGGACTACGAGCAGTACTTC. Protein: CASSYRNADYEQYF.

At least ten counts were recorded for this clonotype. V usage is TRBV30 and J usage is TRBJ2-1, with 7 bases that match TRBD2. The J segment lost 7 bases and the V segment lost 4 bases, leaving 7 bases of the junction unmatched. CDR1 is GTSNPN, CDR2 SVGIG, per germline (reference sequence). CDR3 length: 13 amino acids. The CDR3 protein is CAWKPSGGNEQFF. The DNA of the CDR3 is TGTGCCTGGAAACCTAGCGGAGGTAATGAGCAGTTCTTC.

This clonotype occurred many times. This chain joins TRBV6-6 and TRBJ1-1; D might be TRBD1 (5 bases). Germline CDR1 and CDR2: MNHNY and SVGAGI (reference sequence). Trimming pared 2 bases from V and 1 base from J, leaving 14 bases between. The CDR3 spans 16 residues. CDR3 DNA: TGTGCCAGCAGTTACCTGGGGGGAGGACCGAACACTGAAGCTTTCTTT. Translation: CASSYLGGGPNTEAFF.

This clonotype occurred many times. This rearrangement joins TRBV12-5 to TRBJ2-1; 8 bases are a match to TRBD2. The CDR3 consists of 15 residues. V lost 4 bases, J lost 4 bases, and 6 bases stayed unmatched. Germline-derived CDR1 and CDR2 are LGHNT and FRNRAP. DNA for the CDR3: TGTGCTAGTGGTTCTGGACTAGCTCGGTACAATGAGCAGTTCTTC. This codes for CASGSGLARYNEQFF.

V is TRBV7-7 and J is TRBJ1-1, with D possibly matching TRBD1 (5 bases). Looked up from germline, CDR1 is SSHAT and CDR2 is FNYEAQ (reference sequence). The CDR3 is 14 residues long. The CDR3 spells CARPPGRIMFQAFF. CDR3 DNA sequence: TGTGCTAGGCCCCCGGGACGGATTATGTTTCAAGCTTTCTTT.

This clonotype showed up just a few times. This chain uses TRBV7-2 with TRBJ2-7; D possibly uses TRBD1 or TRBD2 (7 bases each). With 4 bases removed from V and 0 bases from J, the gap between germline ends came to 22 bases. The CDR3 totals 18 residues. In germline, CDR1 is SGHTA, CDR2 FQGNSA. The CDR3 region is CASSSPTGLAALSYEQYF. DNA of the CDR3: TGTGCCAGCAGCTCCCCGACAGGGCTAGCGGCGCTCTCCTACGAGCAGTACTTC.

This clonotype has a count of ten or more. J is TRBJ2-1 and V is TRBV12-3 or TRBV12-4; 11 bases map to TRBD2. The CDR3 is 14 residues long. The junction had 3 bases not matched to a gene; V was cut back by 6 bases and J by 5 bases. The CDR3 spells CASRRLAGNNEQFF. Written as DNA, the CDR3 is TGTGCCAGCAGAAGACTAGCGGGAAACAATGAGCAGTTCTTC.

This clonotype was seen at least ten times. The genes are TRBV10-3 and TRBJ1-1; D call uncertain. V gave up 4 bases and J gave up 1 base, with 16 bases separating them. CDR1 and CDR2 from the germline V gene are ENHRY and SYGVKD. There are 16 residues in the CDR3. Written as DNA, the CDR3 is TGTGCCATCAGTGCACCTTCAGGCTCCGCGAACACTGAAGCTTTCTTT. This gives the protein CAISAPSGSANTEAFF.

This sequence joins TRBV14 and TRBJ1-3; a possible D gene is TRBD1 (5 bases). CDR1 is SGHDN and CDR2 is FVKESK in the germline V gene. There are 16 residues in the CDR3. The V and J ends lost 6 bases and 0 bases respectively, with 15 bases between them. In nucleotides, the CDR3 is TGTGCCAGCAGTGGCTGGGGGGTCTTCTCTGGAAACACCATATATTTT. This sequence encodes CASSGWGVFSGNTIYF.

This clonotype came up a few times. V is TRBV12-3 or TRBV12-4 and J is TRBJ2-1; perhaps TRBD2 as D (6 bases). The CDR3 is 14 residues long. Trimming stripped 8 bases from V and 3 bases from J, with 14 bases between. CDR3: CASRGVRDYNEQFF. As DNA, the CDR3 is TGTGCCAGCCGCGGGGTGCGGGACTACAATGAGCAGTTCTTC.

J is TRBJ2-5 and V is TRBV10-3; TRBD1 matches at 8 bases. The V segment lost 3 bases and the J segment 4 bases; nucleotides outside the gene matches: 4. Germline assignment: CDR1 ENHRY and CDR2 SYGVKD. The CDR3 loop spans 14 amino acids. CDR3 in DNA: TGTGCCATCAGTGAAGGGACAGGAAGAGAGACCCAGTACTTC. Translated, it gives CAISEGTGRETQYF.

The chain recombines TRBV9 with TRBJ2-1, with D maybe TRBD1 (8 bases). CDR1 is SGDLS, CDR2 YYNGEE, per germline. The CDR3 runs to 18 residues. V was clipped by 4 bases and J by 7 bases, with 27 bases between them. CDR3 loop: CASSPLTQGGLERNEQFF. The CDR3 nucleotides read TGTGCCAGCAGCCCACTGACACAGGGGGGGCTAGAAAGGAATGAGCAGTTCTTC.

This clonotype was detected many times. The chain is built from TRBV11-3 and TRBJ2-2; possible D gene TRBD2, 6 bases. Trimming took 10 bases from V and 5 from J, leaving 20 bases between them. Germline CDR1 is SGHNT and CDR2 is YENEEA. There are 15 residues in the CDR3. The CDR3 DNA reads as TGTGCCACCTCTCGCAGGGTGGAGGGGACCGGGGAGCTGTTTTTT. This encodes CATSRRVEGTGELFF.

Ten or more counts support this clonotype. This chain links TRBV30 with TRBJ1-4, with D possibly being TRBD1 (5 bases). V lost 0 bases and J 0 bases, leaving 14 bases between the germline ends. CDR1 and CDR2 (germline): GTSNPN, SVGIG (reference sequence). CDR3 length: 17 residues. This CDR3 reads CAWSVEGKTTTNEKLFF. CDR3 DNA sequence: TGTGCCTGGAGTGTAGAGGGGAAGACCACAACTAATGAAAAACTGTTTTTT.

This clonotype was seen many times. A junction end diverges from the germline sequence, so it may reflect a read error. This sequence joins TRBV6-5 and TRBJ1-2; a weak D match, TRBD1 (5 bases). The germline gives CDR1 MNHEY, CDR2 SVGAGI. The CDR3 extends over 17 amino acids. This CDR3 reads CASSYAPGPAQIGGYTF. The CDR3 DNA follows: TGCGCCAGCAGTTACGCACCGGGACCAGCTCAAATCGGTGGCTACACCTTC.

Many counts were recorded for this clonotype. The chain joins TRBV11-2 to TRBJ1-1, with 9 positions matching TRBD1. V shed 4 bases, J shed 8 bases, and the junction held 8 bases outside the gene matches. The CDR3 is 14 residues long. Germline assignment: CDR1 SGHAT and CDR2 FQNNGV. The CDR3 region is CASSWDREAKEAFF. DNA for the CDR3: TGTGCCAGCAGCTGGGACAGGGAGGCCAAAGAAGCTTTCTTT.

V gene TRBV10-2 combines with J gene TRBJ1-4; TRBD1 agrees at 7 bases. CDR3 length: 13 residues. The junction had 7 bases not matched to a gene; V was cut back by 7 bases and J by 8 bases. CDR1 and CDR2 from the germline V gene are WSHSY and SAAADI. The CDR3 sequence: CASMGQRDEKLFF. Written as DNA, the CDR3 is TGCGCCAGCATGGGACAGCGGGACGAAAAACTGTTTTTT.

This chain links TRBV19 with TRBJ2-2, with D maybe TRBD1 (5 bases). CDR3 size: 14 residues. Germline loops: CDR1 LNHDA, CDR2 SQIVND (reference sequence). The germline V and J ends were trimmed by 7 bases and 4 bases, with 13 bases remaining between them. The CDR3 nucleotides read TGTGCCAGTAAAAGGGGCAGCGTCACCGGGGAGCTGTTTTTT. Residues: CASKRGSVTGELFF.

The rearrangement uses TRBV19 and TRBJ2-7; TRBD1 agrees at 11 bases. The CDR3 is 15 residues long. V lost 3 bases and J lost 5; bases outside the gene matches: 6. The germline CDR1 and CDR2 sequences are LNHDA and SQIVND (reference sequence). This CDR3 reads CASSITGTGGHEQYF. CDR3 sequence (DNA): TGTGCCAGTAGTATTACCGGGACAGGGGGGCACGAGCAGTACTTC.

J is TRBJ2-7 and V is TRBV30; possibly TRBD1 for D (6 bases). This CDR3 has 13 residues. Germline V CDR1 and CDR2: GTSNPN, SVGIG (reference sequence). The V and J ends lost 3 bases and 3 bases respectively, with 12 bases between them. CDR3 DNA: TGTGCCTGGAGACAGGGACCGTACTACGAGCAGTACTTC. Translation: CAWRQGPYYEQYF.

This clonotype was counted at least ten times. V and J are TRBV7-2 and TRBJ2-3, with D possibly TRBD1 on 6 matching bases. With 5 bases removed from V and 1 base from J, the gap between germline ends came to 13 bases. The CDR3 runs to 15 residues. The V gene's germline CDR1 is SGHTA and CDR2 FQGNSA. CDR3 nucleotides: TGTGCCAGCAGCACCGGCCCAGGGGGCACAGATACGCAGTATTTT. Its protein is CASSTGPGGTDTQYF.